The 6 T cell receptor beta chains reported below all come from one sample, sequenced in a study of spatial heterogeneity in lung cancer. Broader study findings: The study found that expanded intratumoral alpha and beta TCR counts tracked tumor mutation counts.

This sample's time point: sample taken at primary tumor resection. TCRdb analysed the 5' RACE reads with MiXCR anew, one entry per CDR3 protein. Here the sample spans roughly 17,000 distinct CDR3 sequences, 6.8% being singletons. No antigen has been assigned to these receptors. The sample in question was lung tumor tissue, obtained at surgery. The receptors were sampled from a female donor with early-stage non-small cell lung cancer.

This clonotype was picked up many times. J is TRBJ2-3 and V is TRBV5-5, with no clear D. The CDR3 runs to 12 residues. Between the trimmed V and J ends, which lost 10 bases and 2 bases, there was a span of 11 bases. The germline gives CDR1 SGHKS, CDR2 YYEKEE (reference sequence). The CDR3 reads CAASGSTDTQYF. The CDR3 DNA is TGTGCCGCGTCCGGGTCCACAGATACGCAGTATTTT.

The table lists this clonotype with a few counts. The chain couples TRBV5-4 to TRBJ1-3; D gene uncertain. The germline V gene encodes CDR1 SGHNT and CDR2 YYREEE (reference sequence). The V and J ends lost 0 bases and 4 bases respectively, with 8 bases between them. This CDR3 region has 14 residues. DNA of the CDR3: TGTGCCAGCAGCTTGGGGGGAGTCGGAAACACCATATATTTT. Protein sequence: CASSLGGVGNTIYF.

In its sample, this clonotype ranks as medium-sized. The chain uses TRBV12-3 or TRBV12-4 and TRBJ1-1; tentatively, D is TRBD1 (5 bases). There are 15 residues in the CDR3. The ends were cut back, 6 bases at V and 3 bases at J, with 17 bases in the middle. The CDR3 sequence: CASSPGRVGHTEAFF. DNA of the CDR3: TGTGCCAGCAGCCCCGGCCGCGTGGGACACACTGAAGCTTTCTTT.

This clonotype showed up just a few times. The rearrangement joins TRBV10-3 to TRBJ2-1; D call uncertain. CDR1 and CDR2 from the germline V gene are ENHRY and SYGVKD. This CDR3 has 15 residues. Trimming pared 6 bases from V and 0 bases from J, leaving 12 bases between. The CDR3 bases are TGTGCCATCAGAAAGGATACCGGCTCCTACAATGAGCAGTTCTTC. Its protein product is CAIRKDTGSYNEQFF.

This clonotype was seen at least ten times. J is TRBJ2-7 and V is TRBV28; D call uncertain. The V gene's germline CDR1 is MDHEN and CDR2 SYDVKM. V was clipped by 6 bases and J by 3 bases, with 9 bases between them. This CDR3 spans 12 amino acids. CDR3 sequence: CASRPGVYEQYF. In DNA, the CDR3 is TGTGCCAGCAGACCTGGGGTCTACGAGCAGTACTTC.

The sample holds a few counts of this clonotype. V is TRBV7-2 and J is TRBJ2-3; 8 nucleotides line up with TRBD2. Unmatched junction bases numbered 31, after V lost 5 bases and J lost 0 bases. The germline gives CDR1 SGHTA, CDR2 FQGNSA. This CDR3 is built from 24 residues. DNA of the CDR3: TGTGCCAGCAGCCTTACGTGGGAGATAGCACCTAGCGGGCGCCCCAGATCTAGCACAGATACGCAGTATTTT. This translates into CASSLTWEIAPSGRPRSSTDTQYF.